Listed below are T cell receptor beta chains from one sample, sequenced in a study of shared clonotypes between healthy human individuals. Repertoires were generated with immunoSEQ multiplex PCR, while TCRdb's copy carries only in-frame clones and drops some. The sample consists of some 350,000 clones, about 74% of them appearing once. The sample consisted of memory CD4+ T cells sorted from blood. The receptors shown here come from a man under 40 in good health. Both conserved end residues are part of each CDR3. Each record gives: CDR3 DNA, CDR3 protein, D gene, V gene, J gene, clone size. A D gene is named only where the DNA matches it firmly. The listing skips clone size in some rows; elsewhere it reads once, few, many or a size class.

CDR3nt: TGTGCCACCCGGGACAGGGGAACTAATGAAGAACTGTTTTTT
CDR3aa: CATRDRGTNEELFF
d_gene: TRBD1
v_gene: TRBV19
j_gene: TRBJ1-4
abundance: -

CDR3nt: TGCGCCAGCAGCCGAGGACAGGGGTCGGTTGAAGCTTTCTTT
CDR3aa: CASSRGQGSVEAFF
d_gene: TRBD1
v_gene: TRBV4-3
j_gene: TRBJ1-1
abundance: -

CDR3nt: TGTGCCAGCAGCCATCCCGGGACAGGGACCCAAGAGACCCAGTACTTC
CDR3aa: CASSHPGTGTQETQYF
d_gene: TRBD1
v_gene: TRBV11-2
j_gene: TRBJ2-5
abundance: once

CDR3nt: TGTGCCAGTAGTATACGGGCGGACACAGATACGCAGTATTTT
CDR3aa: CASSIRADTDTQYF
d_gene: -
v_gene: TRBV19
j_gene: TRBJ2-3
abundance: few

CDR3nt: TGTGCCAGCAGTGAAGAGGACAGGAATGAGCAGTTCTTC
CDR3aa: CASSEEDRNEQFF
d_gene: TRBD1
v_gene: TRBV6-4
j_gene: TRBJ2-1
abundance: many

CDR3nt: TGTGCCAGCAGCCAGCCGACAGGGGAATACACTGAAGCTTTTTTT
CDR3aa: CASSQPTGEYTEAFF
d_gene: TRBD1
v_gene: TRBV14
j_gene: TRBJ1-1
abundance: -

CDR3nt: TGTGCCAGCAGTGTGTATAGCAATCAGCCCCAGCATTTT
CDR3aa: CASSVYSNQPQHF
d_gene: -
v_gene: TRBV2
j_gene: TRBJ1-5
abundance: -

CDR3nt: TGTGCCACCAGCGAGGGAGATCAGCCCCAGCATTTT
CDR3aa: CATSEGDQPQHF
d_gene: -
v_gene: TRBV15
j_gene: TRBJ1-5
abundance: once

CDR3nt: TGTGCCAGCAGCTTATATGCGGCTATCCAAGAGACCCAGTACTTC
CDR3aa: CASSLYAAIQETQYF
d_gene: -
v_gene: TRBV11-2
j_gene: TRBJ2-5
abundance: -

CDR3nt: TGTGCCAGTAGTCCCCTAGCGGGAGGGCCGTCCGGGGAGCTGTTTTTT
CDR3aa: CASSPLAGGPSGELFF
d_gene: TRBD2
v_gene: TRBV19
j_gene: TRBJ2-2
abundance: -

CDR3nt: TGTGCCAGCAGAAGGTCTAGCGGGAGCTCCTACAATGAGCAGTTCTTC
CDR3aa: CASRRSSGSSYNEQFF
d_gene: TRBD2
v_gene: TRBV27
j_gene: TRBJ2-1
abundance: -

CDR3nt: TGTGCCAGCGGGCAAACTAGCGGGAGTGGGGAGCAGTACTTC
CDR3aa: CASGQTSGSGEQYF
d_gene: TRBD2
v_gene: TRBV7-6
j_gene: TRBJ2-7
abundance: -

CDR3nt: TGTGCCAGCAGCTTGCTGGAGGGATTTGCCTACGAGCAGTACTTC
CDR3aa: CASSLLEGFAYEQYF
d_gene: -
v_gene: TRBV5-6
j_gene: TRBJ2-7
abundance: -

CDR3nt: TGTGCCTGGAGCAGGACCACTGAAGCTTTCTTT
CDR3aa: CAWSRTTEAFF
d_gene: -
v_gene: TRBV30
j_gene: TRBJ1-1
abundance: few

CDR3nt: TGTGCCAGCAGCGCCCTAGATACTAGCGGGAGGCTGTACTTC
CDR3aa: CASSALDTSGRLYF
d_gene: TRBD2
v_gene: TRBV9
j_gene: TRBJ2-7
abundance: -

CDR3nt: TGCGCCAGCAGCCAAGAAGGAAAGAGCGGCTTGGATACGCAGTATTTT
CDR3aa: CASSQEGKSGLDTQYF
d_gene: -
v_gene: TRBV4-3
j_gene: TRBJ2-3
abundance: -

CDR3nt: TGTGCCAGCACTCGGGACTCTAACTATGGCTACACCTTC
CDR3aa: CASTRDSNYGYTF
d_gene: -
v_gene: TRBV2
j_gene: TRBJ1-2
abundance: -

CDR3nt: TGTGCCAGCAGTGTACGGGATTCGCGCACAGATACGCAGTATTTT
CDR3aa: CASSVRDSRTDTQYF
d_gene: -
v_gene: TRBV28
j_gene: TRBJ2-3
abundance: -

CDR3nt: TGTGCCAGCAGAAGAAACAGGGAAGGATCACCCCTCCACTTT
CDR3aa: CASRRNREGSPLHF
d_gene: -
v_gene: TRBV7-9
j_gene: TRBJ1-6
abundance: -

CDR3nt: TGTGCCAGCAGTTCCAGCGGGGAGTACGAGCAGTACTTC
CDR3aa: CASSSSGEYEQYF
d_gene: TRBD2
v_gene: TRBV2
j_gene: TRBJ2-7
abundance: -

CDR3nt: TGTGCCAGCAGCTTGGGCGGCGACACAGATACGCAGTATTTT
CDR3aa: CASSLGGDTDTQYF
d_gene: -
v_gene: TRBV11-3
j_gene: TRBJ2-3
abundance: few

CDR3nt: TGTGCCAGCGGATTCCCCCAGGAGACCTACCATGAGCAGTTCTTC
CDR3aa: CASGFPQETYHEQFF
d_gene: -
v_gene: TRBV28
j_gene: TRBJ2-1
abundance: -

CDR3nt: TGTGCCAGCAGTGAGTCGACAGGTCAAGAGACCCAGTACTTC
CDR3aa: CASSESTGQETQYF
d_gene: -
v_gene: TRBV6-1
j_gene: TRBJ2-5
abundance: -

CDR3nt: TGTGCCAGCAGTCCTGCAGGGGTCAATCAGCCCCAGCATTTT
CDR3aa: CASSPAGVNQPQHF
d_gene: -
v_gene: TRBV5-6
j_gene: TRBJ1-5
abundance: few

CDR3nt: TGTGCCAGCAGTTTATGGGCAGGAGTAGGGTCTGAAGCTTTCTTT
CDR3aa: CASSLWAGVGSEAFF
d_gene: -
v_gene: TRBV27
j_gene: TRBJ1-1
abundance: -

CDR3nt: TGTGCCAGCAGGGGCGGGGATCAGCCCCAGCATTTT
CDR3aa: CASRGGDQPQHF
d_gene: -
v_gene: TRBV6-5
j_gene: TRBJ1-5
abundance: -

CDR3nt: TGCGCCAGCAGCCCGACAGGCACTAGCACAGATACGCAGTATTTT
CDR3aa: CASSPTGTSTDTQYF
d_gene: -
v_gene: TRBV5-1
j_gene: TRBJ2-3
abundance: -

CDR3nt: TGTGCCAGCAGCCTCACTAGCGGGAGTTACCAAGAGACCCAGTACTTC
CDR3aa: CASSLTSGSYQETQYF
d_gene: TRBD2
v_gene: TRBV7-2
j_gene: TRBJ2-5
abundance: once

CDR3nt: TGTGCCAGCAGCTTTTACAGGACTAGCGAGTCTCCCTACAATGAGCAGTTCTTC
CDR3aa: CASSFYRTSESPYNEQFF
d_gene: TRBD2
v_gene: TRBV5-8
j_gene: TRBJ2-1
abundance: -

CDR3nt: TGTGCCAGCACCATAGGGACAGGGCTCACCGGGGAGCTGTTTTTT
CDR3aa: CASTIGTGLTGELFF
d_gene: TRBD1
v_gene: TRBV7-9
j_gene: TRBJ2-2
abundance: many

CDR3nt: TGCAGCGTTGGGCCAAAAGTGGGCTCCTACGAGCAGTACTTC
CDR3aa: CSVGPKVGSYEQYF
d_gene: -
v_gene: TRBV29-1
j_gene: TRBJ2-7
abundance: few

CDR3nt: TGCGCCAGCAGCACACTTACAGATACCTACGAGCAGTACTTC
CDR3aa: CASSTLTDTYEQYF
d_gene: -
v_gene: TRBV5-1
j_gene: TRBJ2-7
abundance: -

CDR3nt: TGCGCCAGCAGCCTACAAACAGAAACCTATGGCTACACCTTC
CDR3aa: CASSLQTETYGYTF
d_gene: -
v_gene: TRBV4-1
j_gene: TRBJ1-2
abundance: -

CDR3nt: TGTGCCAGCAGTGAAGCAGGAGGCTATACCTTC
CDR3aa: CASSEAGGYTF
d_gene: -
v_gene: TRBV6-1
j_gene: TRBJ1-2
abundance: -

CDR3nt: TGTGCCACCAGCAGAGGCCAGGCCAGATCCTATGGCTACACCTTC
CDR3aa: CATSRGQARSYGYTF
d_gene: -
v_gene: TRBV15
j_gene: TRBJ1-2
abundance: -

CDR3nt: TGCGCCAGCAGTGAACCCGGGGCCCACAATGAGCAGTTCTTC
CDR3aa: CASSEPGAHNEQFF
d_gene: -
v_gene: TRBV10-1
j_gene: TRBJ2-1
abundance: -

CDR3nt: TGTGCCAGCAGTTTATTGGACAGGAAAAATGAAAAACTGTTTTTT
CDR3aa: CASSLLDRKNEKLFF
d_gene: TRBD1
v_gene: TRBV28
j_gene: TRBJ1-4
abundance: once

CDR3nt: TGTGCCAGTAGCCCTTCGACAGGGAAACAGCCCCAGCATTTT
CDR3aa: CASSPSTGKQPQHF
d_gene: TRBD1
v_gene: TRBV19
j_gene: TRBJ1-5
abundance: -

CDR3nt: TGTGCCAGTGATCCCGGGGACACTGAAGCTTTCTTT
CDR3aa: CASDPGDTEAFF
d_gene: -
v_gene: TRBV19
j_gene: TRBJ1-1
abundance: many

CDR3nt: TGTGCCATCAGTGAGTCGATAATGCAATATCAGCCCCAGCATTTT
CDR3aa: CAISESIMQYQPQHF
d_gene: -
v_gene: TRBV10-3
j_gene: TRBJ1-5
abundance: -

CDR3nt: TGCGCCAGCAGCTTACTACGTAGCGGGAGAACCTCATCCACAGATACGCAGTATTTT
CDR3aa: CASSLLRSGRTSSTDTQYF
d_gene: TRBD2
v_gene: TRBV5-1
j_gene: TRBJ2-3
abundance: -

CDR3nt: TGTGCCAGTAGTCACCGGTCGCACTCTGGAAACACCATATATTTT
CDR3aa: CASSHRSHSGNTIYF
d_gene: -
v_gene: TRBV19
j_gene: TRBJ1-3
abundance: -

CDR3nt: TGTGCCACCAGCAGAGGGAGAAGCGGGAGGGCACTGTCCTACGAGCAGTACTTC
CDR3aa: CATSRGRSGRALSYEQYF
d_gene: TRBD2
v_gene: TRBV15
j_gene: TRBJ2-7
abundance: -

CDR3nt: TGTGCCAGTAGTATATCGGCGGGGACCACTGAAGCTTTCTTT
CDR3aa: CASSISAGTTEAFF
d_gene: -
v_gene: TRBV19
j_gene: TRBJ1-1
abundance: many

CDR3nt: TGTGCCAGCAGCCCGGCCGGGCAGGGGAGTGAGACCCAGTACTTC
CDR3aa: CASSPAGQGSETQYF
d_gene: -
v_gene: TRBV5-4
j_gene: TRBJ2-5
abundance: -

CDR3nt: TGTGCCAGTGGGGTTAAATGGACAGCTGAAGCTTTCTTT
CDR3aa: CASGVKWTAEAFF
d_gene: -
v_gene: TRBV19
j_gene: TRBJ1-1
abundance: -

CDR3nt: TGTGCCATCGGGGAGGAGGGGGAGGACACTGAAGCTTTCTTT
CDR3aa: CAIGEEGEDTEAFF
d_gene: -
v_gene: TRBV10-3
j_gene: TRBJ1-1
abundance: -

CDR3nt: TGCGCCAGCAGCTGGGACGAGGGCAATCAGCCCCAGCATTTT
CDR3aa: CASSWDEGNQPQHF
d_gene: -
v_gene: TRBV4-1
j_gene: TRBJ1-5
abundance: few

CDR3nt: TGTGCCAGCAGTGAGAGTCAAGCCGGGGGGGGCTACGAGCAGTACTTC
CDR3aa: CASSESQAGGGYEQYF
d_gene: TRBD2
v_gene: TRBV2
j_gene: TRBJ2-7
abundance: -

CDR3nt: TGTGCCAGCAGCTTAACCCCTGGGACATTTGGAAACACCATATATTTT
CDR3aa: CASSLTPGTFGNTIYF
d_gene: -
v_gene: TRBV11-2
j_gene: TRBJ1-3
abundance: once

CDR3nt: TGTGCCAGCAGAAGTAGCGGGTGGCCCACAGATACGCAGTATTTT
CDR3aa: CASRSSGWPTDTQYF
d_gene: TRBD2
v_gene: TRBV2
j_gene: TRBJ2-3
abundance: -

CDR3nt: TGTGCCAGCAGCACCCGGGACAGGGCAAATCAGCCCCAGCATTTT
CDR3aa: CASSTRDRANQPQHF
d_gene: TRBD1
v_gene: TRBV7-8
j_gene: TRBJ1-5
abundance: -

CDR3nt: TGTGCCAGCAGTGGCTGGGGCTGGGTTGGGGCCAACGTCCTGACTTTC
CDR3aa: CASSGWGWVGANVLTF
d_gene: -
v_gene: TRBV25-1
j_gene: TRBJ2-6
abundance: -

CDR3nt: TGCAGCGTTGTAAAGGGTGGGACGAGGAACATTCAGTACTTC
CDR3aa: CSVVKGGTRNIQYF
d_gene: -
v_gene: TRBV29-1
j_gene: TRBJ2-4
abundance: -

CDR3nt: TGTGCCATCAGTGAGGGGGGGGCGCGTACTGAAGCTTTCTTT
CDR3aa: CAISEGGARTEAFF
d_gene: -
v_gene: TRBV10-3
j_gene: TRBJ1-1
abundance: -

CDR3nt: TGCGCCAGCAGCCAAGTTGCGGGAGGCAACCAAAACGAGCAGTACTTC
CDR3aa: CASSQVAGGNQNEQYF
d_gene: TRBD2
v_gene: TRBV4-3
j_gene: TRBJ2-7
abundance: -

CDR3nt: TGCGCCAGCAGCCAACCACTATTAAACAATGAGCAGTTCTTC
CDR3aa: CASSQPLLNNEQFF
d_gene: -
v_gene: TRBV4-1
j_gene: TRBJ2-1
abundance: few

CDR3nt: TGTGCCAGCAGCGGATACAGGGCCAGCGTCACCGGGGAGCTGTTTTTT
CDR3aa: CASSGYRASVTGELFF
d_gene: -
v_gene: TRBV2
j_gene: TRBJ2-2
abundance: -

CDR3nt: TGTGCCAGCACTGACATGGGGGCCGGCAATCAGCCCCAGCATTTT
CDR3aa: CASTDMGAGNQPQHF
d_gene: -
v_gene: TRBV2
j_gene: TRBJ1-5
abundance: once

CDR3nt: TGCGCCAGCAGCTTCCCAAAGGACAGGGCGGCATATGAGCAGTTCTTC
CDR3aa: CASSFPKDRAAYEQFF
d_gene: TRBD1
v_gene: TRBV5-1
j_gene: TRBJ2-1
abundance: -